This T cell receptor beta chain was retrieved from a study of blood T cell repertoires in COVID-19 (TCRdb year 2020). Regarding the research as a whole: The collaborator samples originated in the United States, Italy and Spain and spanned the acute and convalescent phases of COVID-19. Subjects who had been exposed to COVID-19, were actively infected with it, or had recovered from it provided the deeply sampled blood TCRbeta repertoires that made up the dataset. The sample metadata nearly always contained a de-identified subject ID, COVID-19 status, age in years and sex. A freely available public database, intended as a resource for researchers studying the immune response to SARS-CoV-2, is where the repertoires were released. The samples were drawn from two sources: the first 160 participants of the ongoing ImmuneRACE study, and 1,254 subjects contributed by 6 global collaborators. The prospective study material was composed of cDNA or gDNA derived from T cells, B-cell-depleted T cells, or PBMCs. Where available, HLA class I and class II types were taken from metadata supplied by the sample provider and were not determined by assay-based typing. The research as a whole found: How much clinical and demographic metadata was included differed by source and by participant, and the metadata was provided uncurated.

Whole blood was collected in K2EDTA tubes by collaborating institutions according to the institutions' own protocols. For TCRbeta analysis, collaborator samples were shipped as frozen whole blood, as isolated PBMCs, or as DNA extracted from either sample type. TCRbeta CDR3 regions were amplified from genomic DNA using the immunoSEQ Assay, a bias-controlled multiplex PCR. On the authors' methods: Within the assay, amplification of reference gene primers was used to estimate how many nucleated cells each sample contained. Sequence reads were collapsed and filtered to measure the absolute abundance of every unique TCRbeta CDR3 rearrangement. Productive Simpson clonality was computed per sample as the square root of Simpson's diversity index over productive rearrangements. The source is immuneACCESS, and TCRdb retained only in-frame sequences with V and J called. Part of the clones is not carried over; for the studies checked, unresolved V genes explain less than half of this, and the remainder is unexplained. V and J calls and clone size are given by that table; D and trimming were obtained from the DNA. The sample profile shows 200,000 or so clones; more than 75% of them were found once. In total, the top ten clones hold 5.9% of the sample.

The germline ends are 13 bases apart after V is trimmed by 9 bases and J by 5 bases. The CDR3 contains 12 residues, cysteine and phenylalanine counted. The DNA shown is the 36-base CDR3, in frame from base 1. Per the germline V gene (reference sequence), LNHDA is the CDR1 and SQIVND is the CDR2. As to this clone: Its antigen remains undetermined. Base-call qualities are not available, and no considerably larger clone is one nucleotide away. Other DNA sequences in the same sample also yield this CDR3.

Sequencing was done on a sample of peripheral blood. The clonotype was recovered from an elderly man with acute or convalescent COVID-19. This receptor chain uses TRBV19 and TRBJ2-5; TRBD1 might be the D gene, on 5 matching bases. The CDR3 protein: CASSGQGETQYF. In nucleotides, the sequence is TGTGCCAGCTCTGGACAAGGGGAGACCCAGTACTTC. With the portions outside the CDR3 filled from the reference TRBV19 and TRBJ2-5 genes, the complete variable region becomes DGGITQSPKYLFRKEGQNVTLSCEQNLNHDAMYWYRQDPGQGLRLIYYSQIVNDFQKGDIAEGYSVSREKKESFPLTVTSAQKNPTAFYLCASSGQGETQYFGPGTRLLVL.